The 8 T cell receptor beta chains below come from one sample, sequenced in a study of blood T cell repertoires in COVID-19. The assay was immunoSEQ multiplex PCR, and TCRdb's table has in-frame clones only and misses some. The sample yields 300,000 or so clones, around 86% seen once. Sequencing used peripheral blood. The receptors here all came from a woman aged 45-60 years with acute or convalescent COVID-19.

The V gene is TRBV5-6, the J gene TRBJ2-1, with D perhaps TRBD1 (5 bases). CDR1 SGHDT and CDR2 YYEEEE come from the germline V gene. CDR3 size: 16 residues. The germline V and J ends were trimmed by 0 bases and 3 bases, with 13 bases remaining between them. DNA for the CDR3: TGTGCCAGCAGCTTGGTAGGGGCCCTATACTACAATGAGCAGTTCTTC. Translation gives CASSLVGALYYNEQFF.

This chain links TRBV27 with TRBJ1-6, with unresolved D. The ends were cut back, 6 bases at V and 6 bases at J, with 24 bases in the middle. Germline V gives CDR1 MNHEY, CDR2 SMNVEV (reference sequence). The CDR3 covers 18 residues. Here the CDR3 reads CASRSLFRRVVGNSPLHF. CDR3 coding DNA: TGTGCCAGCAGATCCCTTTTCCGTCGGGTGGTAGGTAATTCACCCCTCCACTTT.

The V gene is TRBV7-2, the J gene TRBJ1-4, with TRBD1 matching 7 bases. With V trimmed by 4 bases and J by 4 bases, 3 bases remained unmatched. Germline V gene data show CDR1 as SGHTA and CDR2 as FQGNSA. The CDR3 is 14 amino acids. CDR3 loop: CASSWGQNNEKLFF. The CDR3 nucleotides read TGTGCCAGCAGCTGGGGACAGAATAATGAAAAACTGTTTTTT.

V gene TRBV5-1 combines with J gene TRBJ1-1; 7 bases fit TRBD1. The CDR3 length is 15 residues. V trimming: 4 bases; J trimming: 0 bases; junction bases outside the gene matches: 6. CDR1 SGHRS and CDR2 YFSETQ come from the germline V gene. The CDR3: CASSLDRTMNTEAFF. CDR3 DNA: TGCGCCAGCAGCCTGGACAGGACGATGAACACTGAAGCTTTCTTT.

The chain recombines TRBV4-2 with TRBJ1-1; tentative D call: TRBD1 (5 bases). Looked up from germline, CDR1 is LGHNA and CDR2 is YNFKEQ. V lost 2 bases and J 5 bases, leaving 15 bases between the germline ends. The CDR3 has 15 amino acids. CDR3 nucleotides: TGTGCCAGCAGCCAAAACGACAGAAATAGTACTGAAGCTTTCTTT. Its protein is CASSQNDRNSTEAFF.

For the CDR3, the DNA is TGTGCCTGGAGTTTGAGGCCTCCCCGGGCCCAGTACTTC. Amino acid sequence: CAWSLRPPRAQYF. The gene calls are TRBV30 and TRBJ2-5, with D hard to call. Per the germline V gene, CDR1 is GTSNPN and CDR2 is SVGIG (reference sequence). Trimming left V 2 bases short and J 9 bases short, with 16 bases between. The CDR3 has 13 amino acids.

This clone showed up just once. This rearrangement joins TRBV19 to TRBJ1-1; TRBD1 might be the D (6 bases). CDR3 size: 14 residues. V was shortened by 10 bases and J by 2 bases, with 17 bases between the two germline ends. Germline CDR1 and CDR2: LNHDA and SQIVND (reference sequence). CDR3 sequence (DNA): TGTGCCACCATGGACAGCAAGCCTAACACTGAAGCTTTCTTT. This translates into CATMDSKPNTEAFF.

This rearrangement joins TRBV6-7 to TRBJ1-1; possibly TRBD1 for D (6 bases). TRBV6-7 counts as an open reading frame of uncertain function. The length of the CDR3 is 18 residues. V gave up 5 bases and J gave up 3 bases, with 25 bases separating them. The CDR3 region is CASSRWFYLGRGYTEAFF. CDR3 DNA: TGTGCCAGCAGTCGCTGGTTTTACTTGGGCAGGGGCTACACTGAAGCTTTCTTT.